This TCR beta chain was identified in a study of cytomegalovirus exposure and HLA in healthy donors. PCR amplification relied on 60 Vbeta primers (plus 13 Jbeta primers). The data were produced by immunoSEQ multiplex PCR, yet TCRdb's version contains in-frame clones alone and is incomplete. The sample has 160,000 or so clones, 70% to 80% seen once. Though nominally healthy at sampling, donors likely had unrecorded immune exposures. The CDR3 totals 16 residues. J was trimmed by 2 bases and V by 5 bases; bases with no gene match: 4. CDR1 and CDR2 from the germline V gene are SGHVS and FNYEAQ. This sequence joins TRBV7-6 and TRBJ2-1; 12 bases are a match to TRBD2. The sample taken for sequencing was PBMCs. The receptor's source is a man between 35 and 55 years old in good health and CMV-seronegative. DNA of the CDR3: TGTGCCAGCAGCGCGCCTAGCGGGGGGGCCTACAATGAGCAGTTCTTC. Protein: CASSAPSGGAYNEQFF.